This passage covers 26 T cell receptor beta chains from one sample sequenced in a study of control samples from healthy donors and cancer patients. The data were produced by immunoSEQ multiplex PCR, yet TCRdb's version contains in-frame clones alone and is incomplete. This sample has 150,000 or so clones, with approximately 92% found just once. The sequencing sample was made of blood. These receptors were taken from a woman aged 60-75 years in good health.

The CDR3 nucleotides read TGTGCCATCAGTGAGTCGACTGGGGGGGGGTCACCCCTCCACTTT. It translates to CAISESTGGGSPLHF. The chain employs TRBV10-3 and TRBJ1-6; D possibly corresponds to TRBD1 (5 bases). The ends were cut back, 0 bases at V and 10 bases at J, with 13 bases in the middle. CDR1 and CDR2 from the germline V gene are ENHRY and SYGVKD. CDR3 length equals 15 residues.

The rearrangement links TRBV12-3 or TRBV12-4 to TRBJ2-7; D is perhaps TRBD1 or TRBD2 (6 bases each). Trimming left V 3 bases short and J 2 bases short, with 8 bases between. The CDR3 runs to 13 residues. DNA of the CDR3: TGTGCCAGCAGTTTGGGGGGCCCCTACGAGCAGTACTTC. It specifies CASSLGGPYEQYF.

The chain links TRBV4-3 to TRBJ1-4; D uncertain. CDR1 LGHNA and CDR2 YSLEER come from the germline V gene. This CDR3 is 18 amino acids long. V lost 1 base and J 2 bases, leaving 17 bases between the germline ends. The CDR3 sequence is CASSQGRLQSFTNEKLFF. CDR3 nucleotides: TGCGCCAGCAGCCAAGGTCGGCTACAGTCATTTACTAATGAAAAACTGTTTTTT.

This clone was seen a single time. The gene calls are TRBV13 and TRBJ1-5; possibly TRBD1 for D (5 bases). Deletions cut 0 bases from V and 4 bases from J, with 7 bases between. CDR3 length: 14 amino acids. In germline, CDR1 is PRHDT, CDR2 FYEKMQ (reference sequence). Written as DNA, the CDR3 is TGTGCCAGCAGCTTAGGAGGGGTAAATCAGCCCCAGCATTTT. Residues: CASSLGGVNQPQHF.

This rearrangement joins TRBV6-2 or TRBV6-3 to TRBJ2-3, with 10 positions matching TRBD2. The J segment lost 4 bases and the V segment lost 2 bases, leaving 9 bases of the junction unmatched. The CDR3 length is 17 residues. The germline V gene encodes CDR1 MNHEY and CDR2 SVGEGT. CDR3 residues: CASSYQERGGASDTQYF. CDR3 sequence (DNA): TGTGCCAGCAGTTACCAAGAGCGGGGGGGCGCGTCAGATACGCAGTATTTT.

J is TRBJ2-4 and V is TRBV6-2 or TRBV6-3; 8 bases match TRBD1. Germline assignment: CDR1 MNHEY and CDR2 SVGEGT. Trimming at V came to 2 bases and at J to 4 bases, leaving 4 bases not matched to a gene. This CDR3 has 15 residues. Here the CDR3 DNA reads TGTGCCAGCAGTTACCAAAGGACAGGGAAAAACATTCAGTACTTC. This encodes CASSYQRTGKNIQYF.

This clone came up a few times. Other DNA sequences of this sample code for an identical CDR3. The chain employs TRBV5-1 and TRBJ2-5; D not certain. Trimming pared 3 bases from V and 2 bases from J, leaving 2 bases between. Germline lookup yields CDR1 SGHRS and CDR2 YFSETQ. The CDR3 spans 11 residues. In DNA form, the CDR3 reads TGCGCCAGCAGCTCACAAGAGACCCAGTACTTC. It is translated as CASSSQETQYF.

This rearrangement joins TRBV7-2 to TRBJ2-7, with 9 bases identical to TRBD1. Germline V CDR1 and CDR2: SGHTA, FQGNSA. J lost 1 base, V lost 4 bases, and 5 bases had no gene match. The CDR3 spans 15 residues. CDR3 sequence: CASSSAGTGSYEQYF. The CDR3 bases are TGTGCCAGCAGCTCCGCCGGGACAGGGTCCTACGAGCAGTACTTC.

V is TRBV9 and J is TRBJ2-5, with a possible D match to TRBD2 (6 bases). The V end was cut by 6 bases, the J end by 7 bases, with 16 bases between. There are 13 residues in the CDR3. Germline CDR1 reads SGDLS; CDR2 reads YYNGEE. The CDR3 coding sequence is TGTGCCAGCACTTCTAGCGCCTCAGGGACCCAGTACTTC. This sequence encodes CASTSSASGTQYF.

The CDR3 is CATSRDGYLAGARNEQFF. Written as DNA, the CDR3 is TGTGCCACCAGCAGAGATGGTTATCTAGCGGGCGCCCGAAATGAGCAGTTCTTC. V usage is TRBV15 and J usage is TRBJ2-1; the match to TRBD2 covers 8 bases. CDR1 LNHNV and CDR2 YYDKDF come from the germline V gene (reference sequence). This CDR3 region has 18 residues. The V gene end was trimmed by 0 bases and the J gene end by 7 bases; junction bases not matched to a gene: 14. The variable domain in full, with the rest retrieved from reference TRBV15 and TRBJ2-1, is DAMVIQNPRYQVTQFGKPVTLSCSQTLNHNVMYWYQQKSSQAPKLLFHYYDKDFNNEADTPDNFQSRRPNTSFCFLDIRSPGLGDTAMYLCATSRDGYLAGARNEQFFGPGTRLTVL.

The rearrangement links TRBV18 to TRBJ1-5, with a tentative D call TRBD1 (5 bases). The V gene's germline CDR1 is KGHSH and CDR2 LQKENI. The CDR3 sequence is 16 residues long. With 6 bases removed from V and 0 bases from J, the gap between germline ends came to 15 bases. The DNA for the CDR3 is TGTGCCAGCTCGTCCGGGACGTTCGATAGCAATCAGCCCCAGCATTTT. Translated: CASSSGTFDSNQPQHF.

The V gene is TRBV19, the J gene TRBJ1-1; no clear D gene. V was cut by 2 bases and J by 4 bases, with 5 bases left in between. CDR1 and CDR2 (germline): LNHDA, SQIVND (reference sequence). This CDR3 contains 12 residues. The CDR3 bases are TGTGCCAGTAGTATATCGAGCACTGAAGCTTTCTTT. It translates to CASSISSTEAFF. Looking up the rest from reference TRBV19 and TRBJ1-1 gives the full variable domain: DGGITQSPKYLFRKEGQNVTLSCEQNLNHDAMYWYRQDPGQGLRLIYYSQIVNDFQKGDIAEGYSVSREKKESFPLTVTSAQKNPTAFYLCASSISSTEAFFGQGTRLTVV.

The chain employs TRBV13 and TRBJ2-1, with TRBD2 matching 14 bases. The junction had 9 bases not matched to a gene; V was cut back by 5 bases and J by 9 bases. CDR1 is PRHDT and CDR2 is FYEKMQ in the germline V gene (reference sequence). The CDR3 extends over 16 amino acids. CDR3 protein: CASSIRGLAGDAEQFF. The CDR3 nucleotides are TGTGCCAGCAGCATAAGGGGACTAGCGGGGGATGCTGAGCAGTTCTTC.

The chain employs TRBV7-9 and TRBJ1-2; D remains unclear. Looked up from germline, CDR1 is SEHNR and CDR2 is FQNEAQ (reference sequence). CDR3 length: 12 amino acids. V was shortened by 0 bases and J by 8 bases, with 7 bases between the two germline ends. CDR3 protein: CASSLALGGYTF. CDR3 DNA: TGTGCCAGCAGCTTAGCGCTGGGAGGCTACACCTTC.

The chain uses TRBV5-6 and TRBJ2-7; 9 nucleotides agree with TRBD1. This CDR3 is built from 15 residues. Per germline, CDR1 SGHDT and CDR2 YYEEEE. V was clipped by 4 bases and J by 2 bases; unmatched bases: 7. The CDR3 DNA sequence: TGTGCCAGCAGCACCACGGGACAGGGTCCCTACGAGCAGTACTTC. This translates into CASSTTGQGPYEQYF.

This chain's CDR3 is CAWRKTGNTGELFF. CDR3 in DNA: TGTGCCTGGAGGAAGACAGGGAACACCGGGGAGCTGTTTTTT. This chain connects TRBV30 to TRBJ2-2; possibly TRBD1 for D (6 bases). Germline CDR1 is GTSNPN and CDR2 is SVGIG (reference sequence). The CDR3 runs 14 residues. Trimming took 3 bases from V and 1 from J, leaving 9 bases between them.

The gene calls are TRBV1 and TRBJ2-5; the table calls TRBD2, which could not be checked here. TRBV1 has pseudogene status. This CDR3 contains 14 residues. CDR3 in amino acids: CTSSQELRKETQYF. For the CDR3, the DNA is TGCACCAGCAGCCAAGAGCTGAGAAAAGAGACCCAGTACTTC.

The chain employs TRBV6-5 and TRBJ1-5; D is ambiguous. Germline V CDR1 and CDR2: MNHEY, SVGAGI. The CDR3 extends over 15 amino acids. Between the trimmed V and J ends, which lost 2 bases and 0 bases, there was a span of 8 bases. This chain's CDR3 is CASSYGVDSNQPQHF. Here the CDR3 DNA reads TGTGCCAGCAGTTACGGAGTAGATAGCAATCAGCCCCAGCATTTT.

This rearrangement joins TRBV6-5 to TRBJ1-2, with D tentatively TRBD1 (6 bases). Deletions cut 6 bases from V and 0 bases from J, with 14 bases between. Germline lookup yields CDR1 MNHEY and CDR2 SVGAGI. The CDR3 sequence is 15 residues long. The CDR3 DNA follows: TGTGCCAGCAGGGGGGGGACAATAGCTAACTATGGCTACACCTTC. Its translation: CASRGGTIANYGYTF.

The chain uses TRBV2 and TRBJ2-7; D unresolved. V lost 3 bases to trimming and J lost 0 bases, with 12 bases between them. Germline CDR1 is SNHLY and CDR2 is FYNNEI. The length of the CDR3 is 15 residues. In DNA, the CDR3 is TGTGCCAGCAGTGAGAAGTACACCCTCTCCTACGAGCAGTACTTC. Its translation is CASSEKYTLSYEQYF.

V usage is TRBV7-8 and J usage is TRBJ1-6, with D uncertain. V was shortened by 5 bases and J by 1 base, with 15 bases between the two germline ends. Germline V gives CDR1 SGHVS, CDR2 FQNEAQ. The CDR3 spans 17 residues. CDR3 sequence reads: CASSRDPRGSYNSPLHF. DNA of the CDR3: TGTGCCAGCAGCCGAGACCCTCGAGGGTCCTATAATTCACCCCTCCACTTT.

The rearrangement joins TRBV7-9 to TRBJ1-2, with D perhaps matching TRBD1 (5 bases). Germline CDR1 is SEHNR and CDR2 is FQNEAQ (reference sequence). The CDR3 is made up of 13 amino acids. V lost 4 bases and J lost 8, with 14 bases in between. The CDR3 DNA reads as TGTGCCAGCAGCTCACCCCAGGGAGGGGGCTACACCTTC. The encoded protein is CASSSPQGGGYTF.

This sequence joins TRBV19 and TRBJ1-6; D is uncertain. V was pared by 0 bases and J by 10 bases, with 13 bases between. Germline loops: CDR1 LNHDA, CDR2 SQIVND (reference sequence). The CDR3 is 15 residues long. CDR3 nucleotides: TGTGCCAGTAGTATAGATTTGGTACAAGAATCACCCCTCCACTTT. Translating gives CASSIDLVQESPLHF.

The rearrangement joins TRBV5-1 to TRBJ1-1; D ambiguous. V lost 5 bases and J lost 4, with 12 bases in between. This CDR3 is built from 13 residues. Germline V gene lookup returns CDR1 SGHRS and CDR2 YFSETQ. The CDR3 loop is CASRVGQATEAFF. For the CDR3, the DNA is TGCGCCAGCAGGGTCGGCCAGGCCACTGAAGCTTTCTTT.

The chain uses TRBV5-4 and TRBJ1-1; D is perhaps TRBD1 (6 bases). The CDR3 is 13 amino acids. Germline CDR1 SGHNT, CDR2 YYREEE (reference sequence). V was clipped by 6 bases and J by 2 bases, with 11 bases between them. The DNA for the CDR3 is TGTGCCAGCATTGGACAGTCAAACACTGAAGCTTTCTTT. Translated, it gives CASIGQSNTEAFF.

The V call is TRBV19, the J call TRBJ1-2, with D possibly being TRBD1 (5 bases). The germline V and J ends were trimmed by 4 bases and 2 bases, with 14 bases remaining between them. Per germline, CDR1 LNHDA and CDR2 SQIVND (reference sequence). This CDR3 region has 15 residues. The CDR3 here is CASSKPGRPNYGYTF. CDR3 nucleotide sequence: TGTGCCAGTAGTAAACCGGGACGACCGAACTATGGCTACACCTTC.